A single sample gave rise to the 15 T cell receptor beta chains below, sequenced in a study of cytotoxic CD8 clonotypes in ibrutinib-treated CLL (dated by TCRdb to the early 2020s). Library method: the immunoSEQ multiplex PCR assay. Here the immuneACCESS table is served through TCRdb, limited to in-frame sequences with V and J called. Missing clones are a known gap in these copies; in checked studies unresolved V genes cover under half, and the rest lacks a known reason. The sample includes fewer than 400,000 clones, with under 70% observed a single time. The ten largest clones capture 6.3% of the sample. Sequencing was performed on PBMCs, taken after 36 months of ibrutinib treatment. These receptors all come from a human donor with chronic lymphocytic leukemia.

The gene calls are TRBV7-8 and TRBJ2-3; no reliable D call. Per germline, CDR1 SGHVS and CDR2 FQNEAQ. The CDR3 runs to 14 residues. Trimming stripped 1 base from V and 4 bases from J, with 9 bases between. This CDR3 reads CASSLGARADTQYF. CDR3 DNA sequence: TGTGCCAGCAGCTTAGGGGCCCGGGCAGATACGCAGTATTTT.

The chain couples TRBV5-6 to TRBJ2-3; 11 bases agree with TRBD2. The junction had 7 bases not matched to a gene; V was cut back by 2 bases and J by 2 bases. Germline V CDR1 and CDR2: SGHDT, YYEEEE. This CDR3 spans 17 amino acids. This CDR3 is CASSLLTSGRYTDTQYF. Written as DNA, the CDR3 is TGTGCCAGCAGCTTACTAACTAGCGGGAGATACACAGATACGCAGTATTTT. The full variable domain, with the rest looked up from reference TRBV5-6 and TRBJ2-3, is DAGVTQSPTHLIKTRGQQVTLRCSPKSGHDTVSWYQQALGQGPQFIFQYYEEEERQRGNFPDRFSGHQFPNYSSELNVNALLLGDSALYLCASSLLTSGRYTDTQYFGPGTRLTVL.

This clone was seen only once. V usage is TRBV27 and J usage is TRBJ2-7; D possibly corresponds to TRBD2 (6 bases). The CDR3 has 15 amino acids. The V gene lost 0 bases and the J gene lost 3 bases, with 12 bases spanning the gap. Germline CDR1 is MNHEY and CDR2 is SMNVEV (reference sequence). The CDR3 region is CASSLSGRTSYEQYF. The CDR3 nucleotides read TGTGCCAGCAGTTTATCAGGGAGGACAAGCTACGAGCAGTACTTC.

The V and J genes are TRBV4-1 and TRBJ2-7; D remains unclear. V lost 1 base, J lost 2 bases, and 6 bases lay in between. The length of the CDR3 is 13 residues. Germline assignment: CDR1 MGHRA and CDR2 YSYEKL. In DNA, the CDR3 is TGCGCCAGCAGCCAAGTGGGCACCTACGAGCAGTACTTC. Translating gives CASSQVGTYEQYF.

This chain connects TRBV27 to TRBJ1-6; TRBD1 is a possible D gene (5 bases). CDR1 MNHEY and CDR2 SMNVEV come from the germline V gene (reference sequence). The CDR3 covers 17 residues. Trimming left V 5 bases short and J 11 bases short, with 25 bases between. The CDR3 region has the DNA TGTGCCAGCAGTCCTTTTTTGTCCGGGGCTTCCGCCGCACCCCTCCACTTT. It codes for CASSPFLSGASAAPLHF.

This clone came up a few times. V and J are TRBV9 and TRBJ2-7; 11 bases agree with TRBD2. V trimming: 3 bases; J trimming: 3 bases; junction bases outside the gene matches: 11. This CDR3 has 17 residues. CDR1 SGDLS and CDR2 YYNGEE come from the germline V gene. The CDR3 coding sequence is TGTGCCAGCAGCGCCCGATCACTAGCGGGAGTGGGCTACGAGCAGTACTTC. Residues: CASSARSLAGVGYEQYF. The complete variable domain, with remaining parts taken from reference TRBV9 and TRBJ2-7, reads DSGVTQTPKHLITATGQRVTLRCSPRSGDLSVYWYQQSLDQGLQFLIQYYNGEERAKGNILERFSAQQFPDLHSELNLSSLELGDSALYFCASSARSLAGVGYEQYFGPGTRLTVT.

The count of this clone is one. The chain links TRBV9 to TRBJ2-1; a weak D match, TRBD1 (6 bases). The V and J ends lost 2 bases and 5 bases respectively, with 23 bases between them. The CDR3 is 18 amino acids. The germline V gene encodes CDR1 SGDLS and CDR2 YYNGEE. CDR3 DNA: TGTGCCAGCAGCGTGGGAAACAGGGCGGTCTTGGGCGACAATGAGCAGTTCTTC. Protein product: CASSVGNRAVLGDNEQFF. Drawing the rest from reference TRBV9 and TRBJ2-1, the complete variable domain is DSGVTQTPKHLITATGQRVTLRCSPRSGDLSVYWYQQSLDQGLQFLIQYYNGEERAKGNILERFSAQQFPDLHSELNLSSLELGDSALYFCASSVGNRAVLGDNEQFFGPGTRLTVL.

The V and J genes are TRBV11-2 and TRBJ1-2, with TRBD1 as a possible D gene (5 bases). The CDR3 runs 12 residues. Germline V CDR1 and CDR2: SGHAT, FQNNGV. V lost 10 bases and J lost 6, with 15 bases in between. The CDR3 sequence is CATSRDFDGYTF. In nucleotides, the CDR3 is TGTGCCACTTCCCGGGACTTCGATGGCTACACCTTC.

V is TRBV7-2 and J is TRBJ2-3; either TRBD1 or TRBD2 may supply D (6 bases each). Germline V gene data show CDR1 as SGHTA and CDR2 as FQGNSA. Trimming removed 4 bases from V and 2 bases from J, with 16 bases in between. CDR3 length: 16 amino acids. CDR3 coding DNA: TGTGCCAGCAGCTGGGGGGCAGGGGTGAACACAGATACGCAGTATTTT. As protein: CASSWGAGVNTDTQYF.

The CDR3 loop is CSVGRDTTNEKLFF. For the CDR3, the DNA is TGCAGCGTGGGACGGGACACAACTAATGAAAAACTGTTTTTT. The chain is built from TRBV29-1 and TRBJ1-4; the D gene is possibly TRBD1 (6 bases). Per germline, CDR1 SQVTM and CDR2 ANQGSEA. The CDR3 runs 14 residues. V shed 6 bases and J shed 0 bases, with 11 bases lying between them.

With respect to this clone: A junction end diverges from the germline sequence, so it may reflect a read error. The chain combines TRBV18 with TRBJ1-5, with D possibly TRBD1 on 5 matching bases. In germline, CDR1 is KGHSH, CDR2 LQKENI. CDR3 length: 16 amino acids. CDR3 sequence (DNA): TGTGCCAGCTCAGCACCCGGCCAGGGAAGCAATCAGCCCCAGCATTTT. It specifies CASSAPGQGSNQPQHF.

This clone has a single count. The genes are TRBV29-1 and TRBJ1-2; TRBD1 is a possible D gene (5 bases). This CDR3 spans 12 amino acids. Germline assignment: CDR1 SQVTM and CDR2 ANQGSEA. Trimming left V 5 bases short and J 7 bases short, with 14 bases between. CDR3 sequence: CSVKGPLGGYTF. CDR3 nucleotide sequence: TGCAGCGTTAAGGGGCCCCTTGGTGGCTACACCTTC. Combining the CDR3 with reference TRBV29-1 and TRBJ1-2 gives the whole variable domain SAVISQKPSRDICQRGTSLTIQCQVDSQVTMMFWYRQQPGQSLTLIATANQGSEATYESGFVIDKFPISRPNLTFSTLTVSNMSPEDSSIYLCSVKGPLGGYTFGSGTRLTVV.

Notes on this clone: One end of the junction does not line up with germline, which may come from a read error. The chain joins TRBV10-1 to TRBJ2-1; D is unresolved. Germline CDR1 reads WNHNN; CDR2 reads SYGVQD (reference sequence). The CDR3 has 12 amino acids. The CDR3 here is CASSGGYKEQFF. The CDR3 region has the DNA TGCGCCAGCAGTGGGGGATACAAGGAGCAGTTCTTC.

The chain carries TRBV5-4 and TRBJ2-7; 9 nucleotides line up with TRBD2. CDR1 SGHNT and CDR2 YYREEE come from the germline V gene (reference sequence). With 3 bases clipped from V and 6 bases from J, the junction kept 13 bases outside the gene matches. The CDR3 is 16 amino acids. The DNA for the CDR3 is TGTGCCAGCAGCTCCCATCCCGGGACTAGCTCTCTCGAGCAGTACTTC. It codes for CASSSHPGTSSLEQYF.

The V call is TRBV5-5, the J call TRBJ2-7, with D possibly TRBD2 on 5 matching bases. CDR1 and CDR2 from the germline V gene are SGHKS and YYEKEE (reference sequence). Trimming removed 0 bases from V and 7 bases from J, with 8 bases in between. The CDR3 extends over 12 amino acids. In nucleotides, the CDR3 is TGTGCCAGCAGCTTGGTGTCGGGGGAGCAGTACTTC. Residues: CASSLVSGEQYF.